The 22 T cell receptor beta chains in this list originate from one sample, sequenced in a study of shared clonotypes between healthy human individuals (TCRdb year 2020). The library was made by the immunoSEQ multiplex PCR assay. The immuneACCESS repertoire file appears here via TCRdb, limited to in-frame rearrangements. These files lack a portion of the clones; in checked studies, under half of the deficit traces to unresolved V genes, and the cause of the others is not known. Counted in this sample were more than 2 million clones; around 95% of them appeared once. Together, the top ten hold 0.1% to 0.15% of the sample. The sample consisted of naive CD4+ T cells sorted from blood. The sample's cell subset or site, from its label and the paper: CD45RA+ positively selected. These receptors all stem from a man between 18 and 29 years old in good health.

This sequence joins TRBV28 and TRBJ2-7, with D perhaps TRBD1 (5 bases). V was pared by 6 bases and J by 5 bases, with 11 bases between. CDR3 length: 12 residues. CDR1 and CDR2 from the germline V gene are MDHEN and SYDVKM. The CDR3 spells CASRSQGNEQYF. DNA for the CDR3: TGTGCCAGCAGATCCCAGGGAAACGAGCAGTACTTC. Together with reference TRBV28 and TRBJ2-7, the CDR3 gives the full variable domain: DVKVTQSSRYLVKRTGEKVFLECVQDMDHENMFWYRQDPGLGLRLIYFSYDVKMKEKGDIPEGYSVSREKKERFSLILESASTNQTSMYLCASRSQGNEQYFGPGTRLTVT.

J is TRBJ2-6 and V is TRBV5-1, with D perhaps TRBD2 (5 bases). This CDR3 is 15 amino acids long. Trimming removed 1 base at V and 2 bases at J, with 7 bases between. Germline V lookup: CDR1 SGHRS, CDR2 YFSETQ. This CDR3 reads CASSLNGAGANVLTF. The CDR3 nucleotides read TGCGCCAGCAGCTTGAACGGGGCTGGGGCCAACGTCCTGACTTTC. Filled out from reference TRBV5-1 and TRBJ2-6, the complete variable domain reads KAGVTQTPRYLIKTRGQQVTLSCSPISGHRSVSWYQQTPGQGLQFLFEYFSETQRNKGNFPGRFSGRQFSNSRSEMNVSTLELGDSALYLCASSLNGAGANVLTFGAGSRLTVL.

On this clone: The sample carries other DNA sequences with the same CDR3. This sequence joins TRBV30 and TRBJ1-5; D is uncertain. This CDR3 contains 13 residues. Trimming stripped 0 bases from V and 4 bases from J, with 7 bases between. Germline V gives CDR1 GTSNPN, CDR2 SVGIG (reference sequence). CDR3 sequence (DNA): TGTGCCTGGAGTGTTAGTGGGAATCAGCCCCAGCATTTT. Translated, it gives CAWSVSGNQPQHF.

V gene TRBV15 combines with J gene TRBJ2-3; TRBD2 aligns across 7 bases. Looked up from germline, CDR1 is LNHNV and CDR2 is YYDKDF (reference sequence). The junction had 4 bases not matched to a gene; V was cut back by 0 bases and J by 4 bases. The CDR3 sequence is 15 residues long. The CDR3 is CATSRDPGLADTQYF. DNA for the CDR3: TGTGCCACCAGCAGAGATCCCGGACTAGCAGATACGCAGTATTTT.

The rearrangement joins TRBV18 to TRBJ1-5; D is unresolved. Germline values: CDR1 KGHSH, CDR2 LQKENI. V was shortened by 6 bases and J by 8 bases, with 11 bases between the two germline ends. The CDR3 sequence is 12 residues long. The CDR3, as DNA: TGTGCCAGCTCCACAGCTGTGGAGCCCCAGCATTTT. Encoded protein: CASSTAVEPQHF.

This clone was counted a single time. This chain connects TRBV15 to TRBJ2-7; TRBD2 matches at 14 bases. The length of the CDR3 is 17 residues. V lost 5 bases, J lost 4 bases, and 10 bases stayed unmatched. Per germline, CDR1 LNHNV and CDR2 YYDKDF (reference sequence). CDR3 DNA sequence: TGTGCCACCAGCGAAAGGCTGACTAGCGGGAGGGTTTACGAGCAGTACTTC. It encodes CATSERLTSGRVYEQYF.

The rearrangement joins TRBV5-1 to TRBJ2-1; 10 bases fit TRBD2. After removal of 0 bases from V and 2 bases from J, the junction contained 2 bases not matched to a gene. Germline CDR1 and CDR2: SGHRS and YFSETQ. The CDR3 is 16 residues long. The CDR3 sequence is CASSLDGLAAYNEQFF. The CDR3 DNA sequence: TGCGCCAGCAGCTTGGATGGACTAGCGGCCTACAATGAGCAGTTCTTC. The variable domain in full, with the rest retrieved from reference TRBV5-1 and TRBJ2-1, is KAGVTQTPRYLIKTRGQQVTLSCSPISGHRSVSWYQQTPGQGLQFLFEYFSETQRNKGNFPGRFSGRQFSNSRSEMNVSTLELGDSALYLCASSLDGLAAYNEQFFGPGTRLTVL.

This CDR3 reads CASNTPPTGGYGYTF. The CDR3 bases are TGTGCCAGTAATACCCCTCCGACAGGAGGGTATGGCTACACCTTC. V usage is TRBV19 and J usage is TRBJ1-2, with D perhaps TRBD1 (6 bases). The germline V and J ends were trimmed by 7 bases and 5 bases, with 20 bases remaining between them. CDR1 is LNHDA, CDR2 SQIVND, per germline (reference sequence). This CDR3 has 15 residues.

The V call is TRBV27, the J call TRBJ1-5; TRBD1 is a possible D gene (5 bases). This CDR3 comprises 14 residues. Trimming stripped 5 bases from V and 4 bases from J, with 12 bases between. Germline CDR1 MNHEY, CDR2 SMNVEV (reference sequence). The chain's CDR3 is CASSPRQTNQPQHF. In DNA form, the CDR3 reads TGTGCCAGCAGTCCTCGACAGACGAATCAGCCCCAGCATTTT.

The chain carries TRBV10-2 and TRBJ1-6; D is possibly TRBD1 (5 bases). The CDR3 is made up of 15 amino acids. V shed 8 bases and J shed 3 bases, with 14 bases lying between them. Germline V gene data show CDR1 as WSHSY and CDR2 as SAAADI. The CDR3 nucleotides read TGCGCCAGCTCTCTCAGGGACCGCTATAATTCACCCCTCCACTTT. Protein product: CASSLRDRYNSPLHF.

A note on this clone: This same CDR3 is encoded by further DNA sequences in the sample. This chain links TRBV7-2 with TRBJ1-4; D possibly corresponds to TRBD1 (5 bases). V was cut by 3 bases and J by 0 bases, with 5 bases left in between. This CDR3 is 14 amino acids long. The germline V gene has CDR1 SGHTA and CDR2 FQGNSA. DNA for the CDR3: TGTGCCAGCAGCTTCAGGGCAACTAATGAAAAACTGTTTTTT. Translating gives CASSFRATNEKLFF.

The CDR3 loop reads CASSYNGGTGNTIYF. The CDR3 DNA sequence: TGTGCCAGCAGTTACAATGGAGGGACGGGAAACACCATATATTTT. V is TRBV6-6 and J is TRBJ1-3; perhaps TRBD1 as D (5 bases). Germline lookup yields CDR1 MNHNY and CDR2 SVGAGI (reference sequence). V lost 2 bases and J lost 4, with 12 bases in between. The CDR3 extends over 15 amino acids.

The gene calls are TRBV7-2 and TRBJ1-3, with a possible D match to TRBD1 (6 bases). Trimming took 5 bases from V and 0 from J, leaving 11 bases between them. The germline V gene has CDR1 SGHTA and CDR2 FQGNSA. The length of the CDR3 is 15 residues. CDR3 region: CASSPQGPSGNTIYF. Written as DNA, the CDR3 is TGTGCCAGCAGCCCTCAGGGGCCCTCTGGAAACACCATATATTTT. Full variable domain (missing parts from reference TRBV7-2 and TRBJ1-3): GAGVSQSPSNKVTEKGKDVELRCDPISGHTALYWYRQSLGQGLEFLIYFQGNSAPDKSGLPSDRFSAERTGGSVSTLTIQRTQQEDSAVYLCASSPQGPSGNTIYFGEGSWLTVV.

This clone was recorded only once. This same CDR3 is encoded by further DNA sequences in the sample. The chain employs TRBV20-1 and TRBJ2-7; TRBD2 aligns across 8 bases. Germline assignment: CDR1 DFQATT and CDR2 SNEGSKA (reference sequence). The CDR3 runs to 11 residues. J gave up 7 bases and V 2 bases, and 1 base lay outside the gene matches. The chain's CDR3 is CSARRGGEQYF. CDR3 nucleotides: TGCAGTGCTAGACGGGGGGGTGAGCAGTACTTC.

The chain links TRBV11-3 to TRBJ2-5; D remains unclear. Trimming took 1 base from V and 3 from J, leaving 15 bases between them. Germline CDR1 SGHNT, CDR2 YENEEA. The CDR3 has 16 residues. The CDR3 DNA reads as TGTGCCAGCAGCTTAGGGTACGATACGGCGAAAGAGACCCAGTACTTC. This gives the protein CASSLGYDTAKETQYF.

The rearrangement joins TRBV7-2 to TRBJ2-2; 9 bases map to TRBD2. The V and J ends lost 5 bases and 8 bases, in that order; junction bases with no gene match: 15. CDR1 is SGHTA and CDR2 is FQGNSA in the germline V gene. This CDR3 is 17 amino acids long. CDR3 protein: CASSPRGGSSGVGELFF. In DNA form, the CDR3 reads TGTGCCAGCAGCCCTAGGGGAGGTTCTAGCGGGGTGGGGGAGCTGTTTTTT.

The V call is TRBV7-9, the J call TRBJ2-1; D is possibly TRBD1 (5 bases). The V gene's germline CDR1 is SEHNR and CDR2 FQNEAQ (reference sequence). V lost 6 bases and J 9 bases, leaving 15 bases between the germline ends. CDR3 length equals 13 residues. CDR3 amino acids: CASRRAGWGEQFF. As DNA, the CDR3 is TGTGCCAGCAGAAGAGCAGGGTGGGGTGAGCAGTTCTTC.

This chain connects TRBV9 to TRBJ1-1; maybe TRBD1 (5 bases). V dropped 0 bases and J dropped 5 bases, with 14 bases sitting between them. Germline CDR1 is SGDLS and CDR2 is YYNGEE. CDR3 length equals 15 residues. CDR3 sequence: CASSVASGIGTEAFF. The CDR3 DNA reads TGTGCCAGCAGCGTAGCCTCAGGGATTGGGACTGAAGCTTTCTTT.

In nucleotides, the CDR3 is TGTGCCATCAGTCCCGGGACGGAGGGAGTATATAGCAATCAGCCCCAGCATTTT. Translated, it gives CAISPGTEGVYSNQPQHF. This chain connects TRBV10-3 to TRBJ1-5; possibly TRBD1 for D (5 bases). From germline, CDR1 is ENHRY and CDR2 SYGVKD. CDR3 length: 18 amino acids. V was clipped by 5 bases and J by 0 bases, with 20 bases between them.

This clone has only one observation. CDR3 sequence (DNA): TGTGCCAGTAGTATTTATGGTTGGGTCCGGGGGCCGACAATTATGAACACTGAAGCTTTCTTT. Its translation is CASSIYGWVRGPTIMNTEAFF. This chain uses TRBV19 with TRBJ1-1, with D perhaps TRBD1 (6 bases). Looked up from germline, CDR1 is LNHDA and CDR2 is SQIVND (reference sequence). Trimming shortened V by 3 bases and J by 0 bases, and 29 bases separated the two germline ends. This CDR3 is built from 21 residues.

The rearrangement links TRBV7-2 to TRBJ2-5; D is undetermined. Germline V gene sequence: CDR1 SGHTA, CDR2 FQGNSA. V lost 1 base and J lost 4, with 7 bases in between. The CDR3 runs to 13 residues. The CDR3 spells CASSLGRLETQYF. In DNA, the CDR3 is TGTGCCAGCAGCTTAGGACGTTTAGAGACCCAGTACTTC. Combining the CDR3 with reference TRBV7-2 and TRBJ2-5 gives the whole variable domain GAGVSQSPSNKVTEKGKDVELRCDPISGHTALYWYRQSLGQGLEFLIYFQGNSAPDKSGLPSDRFSAERTGGSVSTLTIQRTQQEDSAVYLCASSLGRLETQYFGPGTRLLVL.

The chain combines TRBV29-1 with TRBJ2-3; TRBD1 might be the D (5 bases). This CDR3 region has 15 residues. Per germline, CDR1 SQVTM and CDR2 ANQGSEA. Trimming stripped 0 bases from V and 0 bases from J, with 10 bases between. DNA of the CDR3: TGCAGCGTTGAAGAAACAGGTCCTAGCACAGATACGCAGTATTTT. Amino acids: CSVEETGPSTDTQYF.